One T cell receptor beta chain is described in this entry. No cognate antigen has been identified for it. It has no much larger one-base neighbor in the sample; base qualities were not kept. This record belongs to a study of identical twins (dated by TCRdb to the mid-2010s). Notes on the research overall: The study deep-sequenced TCR alpha and beta repertoires from monozygotic twins, unrelated adults of various ages and cord blood to test whether fetal clonotypes persist. To rule out contamination, replicate twin experiments were performed at different times with different library preparation protocols. What the research found in general, with its limitations: Fewer insertions were carried by abundant cord blood beta clonotypes, a similar but weaker trend appeared in young adult naive repertoires, and no such trend appeared in memory repertoires. Compared with coincidental sharing between unrelated individuals, an excess of low generation-probability sequences was observed among out-of-frame TCR alpha sequences shared between twins. Because the same donors could not be followed over many years, the conclusions depended on cross-sectional statistical analysis. Invariant T cells such as MAIT and iNKT could partly confound zero-insertion analyses, although diverse VJ usage argued against such confounding for most clonotypes. Out-of-frame TCR alpha sharing in monozygotic twins was systematically underestimated by recombination models, whereas sharing between unrelated individuals was in agreement with the recombination models. The excess sharing between twins in beta out-of-frame sequences was weaker because fewer shared sequences reduced the signal-to-noise ratio.

Every donor in the study was a healthy Caucasian. The twin cohort comprised three pairs of female monozygotic twins, all aged roughly 18 to 30 years. Using Miltenyi CD45RO+ enrichment and human naive T-cell isolation kits, memory (CD45RO+) and naive T cells were isolated from PBMC. Library preparation used 5' RACE. The reads were generated on an Illumina HiSeq 2000. Template switching introduced a universal primer binding site; the final cDNA contained a unique molecular identifier, enabling accurate counting of TCR cDNA molecules. First-strand cDNA for TCR alpha and beta chains was synthesized from specific primers in the conserved constant-segment region. To control for contamination, every cDNA library was double barcoded, receiving both a SMART-Mk sample barcode and Illumina barcodes. TruSeq adapter sequences, together with Illumina sample barcodes, were added in two successive PCR steps. The TCR alpha and beta cDNA libraries were sequenced on the Illumina HiSeq platform using custom primers. On the study's bioinformatics: Unique molecular identifiers were extracted from raw reads with MiGEC, and CDR3 positions were determined with MiXCR. For each individual, recombination models were inferred using an EM algorithm with the repgenHMM and IGoR tools. The tcR package in R was used for shared clonotype analysis, with sharing normalized by the product of cloneset sizes. To study raw recombination free of thymic and clonal selection effects, out-of-frame nonproductive sequences were analyzed. The public sequencing data were trimmed at Q25 with fastp and processed into clonotypes with MiXCR by TCRdb, which kept only in-frame beta chains. Identical CDR3 protein sequences are pooled into one entry, listed with their most common genes and DNA. TCRdb, rather than the study authors, made the V and J calls. The sample table contains 200,000 to 250,000 distinct CDR3 sequences; only one count was recorded for approximately 11% of them. Together, the top ten hold roughly 4.2% of the sample.

These data also formed part of another study, on yellow fever vaccine responses in identical twins. The second publication reports: The T cell response to vaccination in identical twins was reported by the authors to appear partly convergent and partly personalized. In identical twins, the study followed T cell clones that responded to the vaccine with precision.

The source of this sequence is a woman under 30 in good health. Sequenced: memory (CD45RO+) T cells sorted from blood. The cell subset or site label for this specimen denotes: CD45RO+ enriched T cells.

The nucleotides read TGTGCCAGCAGCCCTGAAGCGGGGGGGAATTATCGGGAGACCCAGTACTTC. Translated, it gives CASSPEAGGNYRETQYF. The chain joins TRBV4-2 to TRBJ2-5, and TRBD2 aligns with 10 junction nucleotides. The germline V gene sets CDR1 to LGHNA and CDR2 to YNFKEQ. V ends up 4 bases short and J 5 bases short, with an unmatched junction base count of 13. The CDR3 starts with the cysteine, ends with the phenylalanine, and has 17 residues. The CDR3 DNA has 51 bases and is translated from base 1.